This T cell receptor (beta chain) came from a study of response to subunit inactivated influenza vaccine. General study points: Authors suggested that a seasonal influenza vaccination recruits few new T cells each time.

This clonotype was seen repeatedly, ten times or more. Its antigen is unidentified. TCRdb processed the RT-PCR reads anew with MiXCR; each CDR3 protein has one entry. The sample holds about 650,000 distinct CDR3 sequences, around 16% seen once. The J segment lost 2 bases and the V segment lost 3 bases, leaving 6 bases of the junction unmatched. CDR1 and CDR2 from the germline V gene are SEHNR and FQNEAQ (reference sequence). This CDR3 region has 16 residues. The chain uses TRBV7-9 and TRBJ2-1, with 8 positions matching TRBD2. The sequences come from PBMCs from blood, collected roughly 12 days after vaccination. The clonotype originates from a man aged 50 to 60 who received an inactivated influenza vaccine. Here the CDR3 reads CASSFIPGGPYNEQFF. The CDR3 DNA is TGTGCCAGCAGCTTTATTCCGGGGGGGCCCTACAATGAGCAGTTCTTC. Full variable domain (remainder filled in from reference TRBV7-9 and TRBJ2-1): DTGVSQNPRHKITKRGQNVTFRCDPISEHNRLYWYRQTLGQGPEFLTYFQNEAQLEKSRLLSDRFSAERPKGSFSTLEIQRTEQGDSAMYLCASSFIPGGPYNEQFFGPGTRLTVL.